What follows describes a single T cell receptor (beta chain). This CDR3 is also generated by other DNA sequences in the sample. These data are taken from a study of shared clonotypes between healthy human individuals. The assay was immunoSEQ multiplex PCR, and TCRdb's table has in-frame clones only and misses some. The sample includes under 2,000,000 clones, approximately 95% of them seen just once. CD45RO-negative, CCR7-positively selected cells formed the naive CD8 fraction, excluding terminally differentiated effector memory CD45RA+ cells. The CDR3 sequence is 13 residues long. Deletions cut 2 bases from V and 1 base from J, with 5 bases between. Germline lookup yields CDR1 MDHEN and CDR2 SYDVKM.

The receptor's source is a man between 18 and 29 years old in good health. Sequences were obtained from naive CD8+ T cells sorted from blood. The J gene is TRBJ1-1, the V gene TRBV28; D gene ambiguous. The CDR3 spells CASSLAQNTEAFF. CDR3 DNA sequence: TGTGCCAGCAGTTTAGCCCAGAACACTGAAGCTTTCTTT.